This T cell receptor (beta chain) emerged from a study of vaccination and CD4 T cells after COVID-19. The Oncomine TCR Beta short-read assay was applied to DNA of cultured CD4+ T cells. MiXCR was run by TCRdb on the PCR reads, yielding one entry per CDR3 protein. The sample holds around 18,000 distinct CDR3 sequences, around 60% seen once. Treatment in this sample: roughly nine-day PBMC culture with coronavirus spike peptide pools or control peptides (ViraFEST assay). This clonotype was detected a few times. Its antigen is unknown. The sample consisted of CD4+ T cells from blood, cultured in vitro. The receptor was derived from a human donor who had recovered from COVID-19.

Here the CDR3 DNA reads TGCAGTGCTAGTTCCCTACAGGGTGCTAATTCACCCCTCCACTTT. It codes for CSASSLQGANSPLHF. The chain has TRBV20-1 and TRBJ1-6; TRBD1 might be the D (6 bases). The V gene lost 3 bases and the J gene lost 6 bases, with 15 bases spanning the gap. CDR3 length: 15 residues. Germline CDR1 and CDR2: DFQATT and SNEGSKA (reference sequence).